This is a list of T cell receptor beta chains from one sample in a study of identical twins. Each CDR3 protein is one row after TCRdb ran MiXCR on the 5' RACE reads. Of around 250,000 distinct CDR3 sequences listed, about 8% were seen once; the top ten hold approximately 3%. These records were also assigned to another study, of yellow fever vaccine responses in identical twins.

The sequencing input was CD8+ T cells sorted from blood. The receptors shown here come from a woman under 30 in good health. The CDR3 runs from the conserved cysteine through the conserved F or W. A D gene is named only where the DNA matches it firmly. Rows give clone size only sometimes, using once, few, many, or a class for an expanded clone.

abundance	v_gene	d_gene	j_gene	CDR3nt	CDR3aa
few	TRBV7-2	.	TRBJ2-7	TGTGCCAGCAGCTTAGGCAGGGAGCAGTACTTC	CASSLGREQYF
.	TRBV28	TRBD1	TRBJ2-5	TGTGCCAGCAGTTTCCCGCCCGGGACAGGCATCCAAGAGACCCAGTACTTC	CASSFPPGTGIQETQYF
few	TRBV28	TRBD1	TRBJ1-1	TGTGCCAGCAGTTTAACACAGGGGGATACTGAAGCTTTCTTT	CASSLTQGDTEAFF
few	TRBV20-1	TRBD2	TRBJ2-2	TGCAGTGCTAGGCGACTGACTAGCGGGGTTAACACCGGGGAGCTGTTTTTT	CSARRLTSGVNTGELFF
.	TRBV5-6	.	TRBJ2-5	TGTGCCAGCAGCCAGGACTATGAGACCCAGTACTTC	CASSQDYETQYF
many	TRBV7-2	.	TRBJ2-1	TGTGCCAGCAGCTCTACAGGGAATGAGCAGTTCTTC	CASSSTGNEQFF
.	TRBV19	TRBD2	TRBJ2-1	TGTGCCAGTAGTATAGATAGAGGACTAGCGATCAATGAGCAGTTCTTC	CASSIDRGLAINEQFF
many	TRBV12-3/TRBV12-4	TRBD1	TRBJ2-1	TGTGCCAGCAGTTTCCCCGACAGGGCCAATGAGCAGTTCTTC	CASSFPDRANEQFF
.	TRBV20-1	.	TRBJ2-1	TGCAGTGCTAGAGATACTCTATACTCCTACAATGAGCAGTTCTTC	CSARDTLYSYNEQFF
few	TRBV12-3/TRBV12-4	TRBD2	TRBJ2-1	TGTGCCAGCGATGGGTCTAGCGGGAGGAGCTCCTACAATGAGCAGTTCTTC	CASDGSSGRSSYNEQFF
.	TRBV7-9	TRBD1	TRBJ2-1	TGTGCCAGCAGCCACCGGGACAGCCCCTACAATGAGCAGTTCTTC	CASSHRDSPYNEQFF
.	TRBV4-3	.	TRBJ2-7	TGCGCCAGCAGCCAACGAGGACTCGCACCCTACGAGCAGTACTTC	CASSQRGLAPYEQYF
few	TRBV5-5	.	TRBJ1-1	TGTGCCAGCAGCTTGATTCATGCAGGGCTGGTGAACACTGAAGCTTTCTTT	CASSLIHAGLVNTEAFF
.	TRBV29-1	TRBD1	TRBJ2-1	TGCTGCGTGGACAGGGGGGAAGGCAACAATGAGCAGTTCTTC	CCVDRGEGNNEQFF
many	TRBV15	.	TRBJ1-1	TGTGCCACCAGACGTACCGGGGGGAGCACTGAAGCTTTCTTT	CATRRTGGSTEAFF
few	TRBV20-1	TRBD2	TRBJ2-5	TGCAGTGCTCCTAAGCGGGGTGCCACTCAAGAGACCCAGTACTTC	CSAPKRGATQETQYF
.	TRBV10-3	TRBD1	TRBJ2-2	TGTGCCATCAGTGGGGTTACAGGGGACACCGGGGAGCTGTTTTTT	CAISGVTGDTGELFF
.	TRBV10-1	TRBD2	TRBJ2-3	TGCGCGGGCGAGCGGGAGGGCCATACGCAGTATTTT	CAGEREGHTQYF
few	TRBV7-3	TRBD2	TRBJ2-3	TGTGCCAGCAGCTTAACAGCGGGGACGCCAGATACGCAGTATTTT	CASSLTAGTPDTQYF
many	TRBV6-5	TRBD2	TRBJ2-7	TGTGCCAGCAGTTCCCGACTAGCGGTCGCCTACGAGCAGTACTTC	CASSSRLAVAYEQYF
many	TRBV27	.	TRBJ2-1	TGTGCCAGCAGTCAAGACGCAGGGGGGAACAATGAGCAGTTCTTC	CASSQDAGGNNEQFF
many	TRBV12-3/TRBV12-4	.	TRBJ2-1	TGTGCCAGCAAATCCGACCTAGGCGGTGAGCAGTTCTTC	CASKSDLGGEQFF
many	TRBV28	.	TRBJ2-5	TGTGCCAGCATCATAGGGGAGACCCAGTACTTC	CASIIGETQYF
medium-sized	TRBV20-1	TRBD2	TRBJ2-3	TGCAGTGCCCAGTCAGGCCTAGCGGGGTCAGATACGCAGTATTTT	CSAQSGLAGSDTQYF
few	TRBV28	.	TRBJ2-7	TGTGCCAGCCGGGTTTCGCGGAACTCCTACGAGCAGTACTTC	CASRVSRNSYEQYF
few	TRBV5-6	TRBD1	TRBJ2-7	TGTGCCAGCAGATCGGACAGGGGGAACTCCTACGAGCAGTACTTC	CASRSDRGNSYEQYF
.	TRBV4-2	.	TRBJ2-7	TGTGCCAGCAGCCAAGATAAGATCGAGCAGTACTTC	CASSQDKIEQYF
few	TRBV7-8	TRBD2	TRBJ2-7	TGTGCCAGCAGCCCTCGCCGGGTAGCGGGCCCAGATTACGAGCAGTACTTC	CASSPRRVAGPDYEQYF